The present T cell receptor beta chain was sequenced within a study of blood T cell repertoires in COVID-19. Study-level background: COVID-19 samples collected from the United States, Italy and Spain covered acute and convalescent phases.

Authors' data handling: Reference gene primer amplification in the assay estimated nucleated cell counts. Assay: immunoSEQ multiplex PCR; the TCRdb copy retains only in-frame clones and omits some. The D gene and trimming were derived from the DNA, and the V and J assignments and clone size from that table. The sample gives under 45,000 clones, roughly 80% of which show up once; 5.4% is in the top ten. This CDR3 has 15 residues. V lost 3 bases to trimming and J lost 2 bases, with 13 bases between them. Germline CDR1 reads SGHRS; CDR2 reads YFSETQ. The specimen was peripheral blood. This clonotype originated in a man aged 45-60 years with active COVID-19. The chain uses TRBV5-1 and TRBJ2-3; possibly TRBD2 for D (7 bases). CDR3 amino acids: CASSWEGDSTDTQYF. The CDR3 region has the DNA TGCGCCAGCAGCTGGGAGGGGGACTCCACAGATACGCAGTATTTT.